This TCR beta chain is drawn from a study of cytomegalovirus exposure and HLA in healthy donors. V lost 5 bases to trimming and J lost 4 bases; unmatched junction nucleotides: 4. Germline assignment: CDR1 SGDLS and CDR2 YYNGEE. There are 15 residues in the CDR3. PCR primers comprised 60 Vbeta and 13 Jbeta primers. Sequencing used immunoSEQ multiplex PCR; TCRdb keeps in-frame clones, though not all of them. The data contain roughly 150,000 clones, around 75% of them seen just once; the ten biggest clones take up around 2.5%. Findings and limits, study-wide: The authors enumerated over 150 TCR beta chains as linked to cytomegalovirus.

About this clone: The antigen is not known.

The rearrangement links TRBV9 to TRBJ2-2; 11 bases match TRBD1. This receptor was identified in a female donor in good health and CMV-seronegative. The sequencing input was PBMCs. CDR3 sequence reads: CASRPGTGGTGELFF. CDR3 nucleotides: TGTGCCAGCAGACCCGGGACAGGGGGCACCGGGGAGCTGTTTTTT.